This TCR beta chain was sequenced for a study of shared clonotypes between healthy human individuals. J lost 5 bases, V lost 4 bases, and 11 bases had no gene match. The CDR3 is made up of 15 amino acids. Germline CDR1 and CDR2: SGHRS and YFSETQ. Naive CD8 cells lacked CD45RO, underwent positive selection for CCR7 and left out terminally differentiated effector memory CD45RA+ cells. Donation came from healthy HIV-negative adults that had no recent acute infections or vaccinations. The donors, all of them Caucasian adults, lived in Nashville, Tennessee. When replicate PCRs were run on sorted subsets, they used 200 to 250 ng DNA, about 31,000 T cell genomes. Using immunoSEQ multiplex PCR, the repertoire was profiled, and TCRdb retains in-frame clones only, with some absent. The sample gives some 2 million clones, over 85% of which show up once; approximately 1.2% is in the top ten.

The sequence derives from a man aged 18 to 29 in good health. The V call is TRBV5-1, the J call TRBJ1-1; TRBD1 agrees at 7 bases. Sequencing was done on a sample of naive CD8+ T cells sorted from blood. CDR3 loop: CASSQTKGGQTEAFF. The CDR3 bases are TGCGCCAGCAGCCAAACAAAGGGGGGACAGACTGAAGCTTTCTTT.